This T cell receptor (beta chain) was documented in a study of T cell responses to AZD1222 COVID-19 vaccine. Germline CDR1 SQVTM, CDR2 ANQGSEA. Losses at the gene ends were 5 bases for V and 11 bases for J; bases not matched to a gene: 10. The length of the CDR3 is 12 residues. TCRdb's copy holds only in-frame clones and misses some; the assay was immunoSEQ multiplex PCR. The sample holds some 150,000 clones, 75% to 95% seen once. General study results and limits: Researchers took repertoire samples only after the peak T cell response had come. Donors in the cohort were predominantly white British and more often female, and clonal diversity was possibly underestimated.

As for this clone: The antigen is undetermined.

This sample comprised peripheral blood, obtained on day 0 of AZD1222 vaccination. This clonotype was obtained from an adult in good health. This chain connects TRBV29-1 to TRBJ1-1; TRBD1 agrees at 8 bases. CDR3 residues: CSVLTGGRKAFF. In nucleotides, the CDR3 is TGCAGCGTTCTTACAGGGGGGAGAAAGGCTTTCTTT.